Presented here are 10 T cell receptor beta chains from one specimen sequenced in a study of response to subunit inactivated influenza vaccine. TCRdb analysed the RT-PCR reads with MiXCR anew, one entry per CDR3 protein. This table has 650,000 to 800,000 distinct CDR3 sequences, 14% appearing once. The source material was PBMCs from blood, sampled less than 15 days before vaccination. All receptors derive from a man over 45 who received an inactivated influenza vaccine.

DNA for the CDR3: TGTGCCAGCAGTTTAGCGACGGGGGTGAAGTCCTACAATGAGCAGTTCTTC. Its translation: CASSLATGVKSYNEQFF. The chain carries TRBV12-3 or TRBV12-4 and TRBJ2-1; TRBD2 might be the D (6 bases). V dropped 0 bases and J dropped 1 base, with 13 bases sitting between them. This CDR3 has 17 residues.

In its sample, this clonotype was seen a few times. J is TRBJ2-1 and V is TRBV11-2, with 14 bases identical to TRBD2. Per germline, CDR1 SGHAT and CDR2 FQNNGV. The CDR3 has 18 amino acids. Trimming at V came to 1 base and at J to 7 bases, leaving 9 bases not matched to a gene. The CDR3 nucleotides are TGTGCCAGCAGCTTAGGGACTAGCGGGAGGTCCCTCTCAAATGAGCAGTTCTTC. It is translated as CASSLGTSGRSLSNEQFF.

This chain links TRBV3-1 with TRBJ1-1; unclear D gene. The V gene lost 0 bases and the J gene lost 10 bases, with 9 bases spanning the gap. Germline loops: CDR1 LGHDT, CDR2 YNNKEL (reference sequence). The CDR3 spans 12 residues. CDR3 region: CASSQEGLGAFF. CDR3 DNA: TGTGCCAGCAGCCAAGAAGGGTTGGGAGCTTTCTTT.

The genes are TRBV7-3 and TRBJ2-1; 12 positions match TRBD2. CDR1 SGHTA and CDR2 FQGTGA come from the germline V gene. This CDR3 spans 15 amino acids. The V gene end was trimmed by 5 bases and the J gene end by 10 bases; junction bases not matched to a gene: 9. The CDR3 DNA reads TGTGCCAGCAGCATGACTAGCGGGAGTGTGGGGGAGCAGTTCTTC. Translated, it gives CASSMTSGSVGEQFF.

This clonotype was seen a few times. The chain links TRBV4-2 to TRBJ2-7; 7 positions match TRBD2. Trimming removed 0 bases from V and 3 bases from J; junction bases left unmatched: 8. This CDR3 has 16 amino acids. The germline gives CDR1 LGHNA, CDR2 YNFKEQ. DNA of the CDR3: TGTGCCAGCAGCCAAGAAATAGCGGGTATGTTCTACGAGCAGTACTTC. Translation gives CASSQEIAGMFYEQYF.

This clonotype showed up just a few times. This chain links TRBV20-1 with TRBJ1-2, with 9 bases lining up with TRBD1. Germline lookup yields CDR1 DFQATT and CDR2 SNEGSKA (reference sequence). The CDR3 contains 14 residues. CDR3 sequence reads: CSPALRDRDPGYTF. The CDR3 bases are TGCAGCCCAGCACTCCGGGACAGGGACCCTGGCTACACCTTC.

In this sample, this clonotype turned up a few times. The gene calls are TRBV12-3 or TRBV12-4 and TRBJ1-1, with TRBD1 matching 11 bases. The length of the CDR3 is 15 residues. V lost 5 bases and J lost 8; bases outside the gene matches: 10. Here the CDR3 reads CASSPGQGELKEAFF. CDR3 in DNA: TGTGCCAGCAGTCCGGGACAGGGGGAACTTAAGGAAGCTTTCTTT.

V usage is TRBV5-5 and J usage is TRBJ2-5; D call uncertain. Germline loops: CDR1 SGHKS, CDR2 YYEKEE (reference sequence). V lost 4 bases and J lost 3, with 10 bases in between. The CDR3 covers 13 residues. The CDR3 sequence is CASSQWAEETQYF. In DNA, the CDR3 is TGTGCCAGCAGCCAATGGGCAGAAGAGACCCAGTACTTC.

The table lists this clonotype with a few counts. The rearrangement uses TRBV3-1 and TRBJ1-1; D gene ambiguous. V was pared by 1 base and J by 7 bases, with 4 bases between. The V gene's germline CDR1 is LGHDT and CDR2 YNNKEL (reference sequence). The CDR3 contains 11 residues. The CDR3, as DNA: TGTGCCAGCAGCCAAGCCTTTGAAGCTTTCTTT. This codes for CASSQAFEAFF.

This clonotype came up a few times. The chain carries TRBV7-9 and TRBJ1-1; 8 bases are a match to TRBD1. J was trimmed by 1 base and V by 5 bases; bases with no gene match: 6. Germline CDR1 and CDR2: SEHNR and FQNEAQ (reference sequence). The CDR3 extends over 15 amino acids. The CDR3 nucleotides read TGTGCCAGCAGCCCTTATACAGGGGGGAACACTGAAGCTTTCTTT. Translation: CASSPYTGGNTEAFF.